The rows below give T cell receptor beta chains drawn from one sample of a study of blood T cell repertoires in COVID-19. Profiling relied on immunoSEQ multiplex PCR, and the TCRdb table lists in-frame clones only, not all of them. The repertoire holds over 55,000 clones, around 88% seen once, with about 5% in the top ten. Sequenced material: peripheral blood. The receptors were sampled from a man aged 50 to 60 with active COVID-19. CDR3s include the opening cysteine and the closing phenylalanine or tryptophan. D genes are given only for firm matches. A row's size may be missing; if present it is once, few, many or a size class.

clone_size d_call j_call v_call cdr3_aa cdr3_nt
once TRBD2 TRBJ2-7 TRBV2 CASSRQAGGIYYEQYF TGTGCCAGCAGCCGGCAGGCGGGGGGTATCTACTACGAGCAGTACTTC
- TRBD2 TRBJ2-1 TRBV27 CASSLEGLAGRREQFF TGTGCCAGCAGTTTGGAGGGACTAGCGGGACGTCGTGAGCAGTTCTTC
- - TRBJ2-3 TRBV5-4 CASSLGGIGTDTQYF TGTGCCAGCAGCTTGGGAGGGATAGGGACAGATACGCAGTATTTT
- TRBD1 TRBJ2-1 TRBV4-2 CASSQTRQGNEQFF TGTGCCAGCAGCCAGACAAGACAGGGCAATGAGCAGTTCTTC
- - TRBJ2-7 TRBV5-6 CASSPARGGFYEQYF TGTGCCAGCAGTCCCGCCAGGGGCGGCTTCTACGAGCAGTACTTC
once - TRBJ2-3 TRBV3-1/TRBV3-2 CASSQEGFGTDTQYF TGTGCCAGCAGCCAGGAGGGATTTGGGACAGATACGCAGTATTTT
- - TRBJ2-5 TRBV12-5 CASGLVQGREETQYF TGTGCTAGTGGTTTGGTACAAGGCAGGGAAGAGACCCAGTACTTC
- TRBD2 TRBJ2-1 TRBV6-8 CASSTTSGRANEQFF TGTGCCAGCAGTACGACTAGCGGGAGGGCAAATGAGCAGTTCTTC
- - TRBJ2-2 TRBV11-3 CASSLEAAGELFF TGTGCCAGCAGCTTAGAAGCTGCCGGGGAGCTGTTTTTT
- TRBD1 TRBJ1-3 TRBV27 CASSQGGVSGNTIYF TGTGCCAGCAGTCAGGGGGGCGTCTCTGGAAACACCATATATTTT
once TRBD2 TRBJ2-3 TRBV5-1 CASSISGRGATDTQYF TGCGCCAGCAGCATTAGCGGGAGGGGCGCCACAGATACGCAGTATTTT
- TRBD2 TRBJ2-3 TRBV6-2/TRBV6-3 CASSYSTSGRATDTQYF TGTGCCAGCAGTTACTCCACTAGCGGGAGAGCCACAGATACGCAGTATTTT
- TRBD2 TRBJ2-3 TRBV5-8 CASSLGVSSGSTDTQYF TGTGCCAGCAGCTTGGGGGTGTCTAGCGGGAGCACAGATACGCAGTATTTT
- - TRBJ1-4 TRBV7-2 CASSLQNEKLFF TGTGCCAGCAGCTTACAGAATGAAAAACTGTTTTTT
- - TRBJ1-3 TRBV27 CASSPRAGRGNTIYF TGTGCCAGCAGTCCCCGCGCAGGGCGAGGAAACACCATATATTTT
- - TRBJ2-4 TRBV11-1 CASSLAPSQANLAKNIQYF TGTGCCAGCAGCTTAGCGCCGTCGCAGGCCAATTTAGCCAAAAACATTCAGTACTTC
- TRBD1 TRBJ1-3 TRBV2 CASSGTGGNTIYF TGTGCCAGCAGTGGGACAGGAGGAAACACCATATATTTT
- - TRBJ2-7 TRBV11-2 CASTLRTEAYEQYF TGTGCCAGCACCCTGAGGACAGAAGCCTACGAGCAGTACTTC
- - TRBJ1-1 TRBV4-3 CASSQLTEGSGEAFF TGCGCCAGCAGCCAATTAACCGAGGGAAGCGGTGAAGCTTTCTTT
- - TRBJ1-2 TRBV28 CASSSLTGHYGYTF TGTGCCAGCAGTTCCCTCACAGGGCACTATGGCTACACCTTC
- - TRBJ2-1 TRBV2 CASSEGRGPNEQFF TGTGCCAGCAGTGAAGGACGAGGGCCCAATGAGCAGTTCTTC
- TRBD2 TRBJ2-3 TRBV10-3 CAISEAGALDQRQYF TGTGCCATCAGTGAAGCGGGGGCTCTCGATCAACGCCAGTATTTT
- TRBD1 TRBJ1-5 TRBV6-5 CASSSRTGSNQPQHF TGTGCCAGCAGTTCCCGGACAGGGTCCAATCAGCCCCAGCATTTT
- TRBD1 TRBJ1-4 TRBV18 CASSSIQGAFALSEKLFF TGTGCCAGCTCATCGATACAGGGGGCTTTCGCTCTTAGTGAAAAACTGTTTTTT
- TRBD1 TRBJ2-1 TRBV19 CASRQGAGYEQFF TGTGCCAGCCGACAGGGGGCGGGCTATGAGCAGTTCTTC
- TRBD2 TRBJ2-3 TRBV6-2/TRBV6-3 CASSAIAGSSTDTQYF TGTGCCAGCAGTGCTATAGCGGGGTCTAGCACAGATACGCAGTATTTT
- TRBD2 TRBJ2-5 TRBV18 CASSPRLAGLQETQYF TGTGCCAGCTCACCGAGACTAGCGGGCCTCCAAGAGACCCAGTACTTC
once - TRBJ2-7 TRBV5-6 CASSFQGIYEQYF TGTGCCAGCAGCTTCCAGGGTATCTACGAGCAGTACTTC
once - TRBJ1-1 TRBV25-1 CASSEYGQGEAFF TGTGCCAGCAGTGAATATGGGCAGGGTGAAGCTTTCTTT
- - TRBJ1-3 TRBV28 CASSWTASSGNTIYF TGTGCCAGCAGTTGGACAGCCTCCTCTGGAAACACCATATATTTT
- - TRBJ2-1 TRBV7-3 CASSLMGGGLGYNEQFF TGTGCCAGCAGCTTAATGGGAGGGGGGCTAGGCTACAATGAGCAGTTCTTC
- TRBD1 TRBJ2-1 TRBV6-5 CASSYLTTGREQFF TGTGCCAGCAGTTACCTAACGACAGGGCGGGAGCAGTTCTTC
once - TRBJ2-1 TRBV30 CAWSVLTEQFF TGTGCCTGGAGTGTATTGACAGAGCAGTTCTTC
- - TRBJ1-2 TRBV7-9 CASSLPTPAGGYTF TGTGCCAGCAGCCTACCGACGCCTGCGGGAGGCTACACCTTC
- TRBD2 TRBJ2-3 TRBV9 CASSPGDSGGARAKYF TGTGCCAGCAGCCCCGGTGATAGCGGGGGGGCTCGGGCGAAGTATTTT
- TRBD1 TRBJ1-1 TRBV5-1 CASRPGGTDAEAFF TGCGCCAGCAGGCCAGGGGGGACAGACGCTGAAGCTTTCTTT
- - TRBJ1-5 TRBV4-1 CASSQLQGSGQPQHF TGCGCCAGCAGCCAATTACAGGGATCGGGTCAGCCCCAGCATTTT
- TRBD2 TRBJ2-7 TRBV10-3 CAISDPGTRAREQYF TGTGCCATCAGTGACCCCGGGACTAGGGCGCGCGAGCAGTACTTC
- TRBD2 TRBJ2-7 TRBV7-6 CASSSGGGSSYEQYF TGTGCCAGCAGCTCGGGAGGCGGGAGTTCCTACGAGCAGTACTTC
- - TRBJ2-1 TRBV7-9 CASSLVGNEQFF TGTGCCAGCAGCTTAGTCGGGAATGAGCAGTTCTTC
many - TRBJ1-3 TRBV5-1 CASSLIGDGSGNTIYF TGCGCCAGCAGCTTGATAGGGGATGGGTCTGGAAACACCATATATTTT
- - TRBJ2-2 TRBV11-3 CASSGVAGTGELFF TGTGCCAGCAGCGGCGTAGCTGGTACGGGGGAGCTGTTTTTT
- TRBD2 TRBJ2-1 TRBV2 CASRRAGGLYNEQFF TGTGCCAGCAGGAGAGCGGGGGGGCTGTACAATGAGCAGTTCTTC
- TRBD1 TRBJ1-6 TRBV27 CASSLTGAAPLYNSPLHF TGTGCCAGCAGTCTGACAGGGGCGGCCCCCCTATATAATTCACCCCTCCACTTT
- - TRBJ1-4 TRBV6-1 CASREGDPGEKLFF TGTGCCAGCAGAGAAGGGGATCCGGGAGAAAAACTGTTTTTT
- - TRBJ1-5 TRBV24-1 CATSENRWSQPQHF TGTGCCACCAGTGAAAACCGCTGGAGTCAGCCCCAGCATTTT